These 15 T cell receptor beta chains were all obtained from the same sample, sequenced in a study of OX40 agonist ivuxolimab in advanced cancers. Sequencing used immunoSEQ multiplex PCR; TCRdb keeps in-frame clones, though not all of them. The table includes roughly 69,000 clones, roughly nine tenths detected once. The starting material was CD4+ or CD8+ T cells sorted from blood, obtained in a trial of the OX40 agonist ivuxolimab. Receptors were obtained from an adult with an advanced solid tumor such as melanoma, head and neck, liver or kidney cancer.

The CDR3 DNA is TGCGCCAGCAGCCCCCGGACAGGGGCCTACGAGCAGTACTTC. It yields the protein CASSPRTGAYEQYF. The chain carries TRBV5-1 and TRBJ2-7, with 9 bases lining up with TRBD1. The germline gives CDR1 SGHRS, CDR2 YFSETQ. The V and J ends lost 4 bases and 2 bases, in that order; junction bases with no gene match: 4. CDR3 length: 14 residues.

The rearrangement joins TRBV10-3 to TRBJ2-5; D is perhaps TRBD1 (6 bases). This CDR3 is 15 amino acids long. In germline, CDR1 is ENHRY, CDR2 SYGVKD. V was shortened by 0 bases and J by 5 bases, with 13 bases between the two germline ends. The CDR3 reads CAISESIARGETQYF. Here the CDR3 DNA reads TGTGCCATCAGTGAGTCGATTGCGAGGGGGGAGACCCAGTACTTC.

The rearrangement uses TRBV27 and TRBJ2-3; D not resolved. Per germline, CDR1 MNHEY and CDR2 SMNVEV (reference sequence). V lost 1 base and J 6 bases, leaving 2 bases between the germline ends. The CDR3 has 11 residues. Here the CDR3 DNA reads TGTGCCAGCAGTTTATATGATACGCAGTATTTT. Amino acid sequence: CASSLYDTQYF.

This chain uses TRBV5-3 with TRBJ2-3; TRBD2 agrees at 10 bases. TRBV5-3 is identified as an open reading frame with a role that is uncertain. With 0 bases clipped from V and 1 base from J, the junction kept 8 bases outside the gene matches. The length of the CDR3 is 18 residues. The CDR3 DNA follows: TGTGCCAGAAGCTTGGTGGCTAGCGGGAGAGAGGGCACAGATACGCAGTATTTT. Translating it yields CARSLVASGREGTDTQYF.

The chain couples TRBV2 to TRBJ2-7; 8 nucleotides agree with TRBD1. V was pared by 2 bases and J by 6 bases, with 6 bases of the junction left unmatched. Germline V gene data show CDR1 as SNHLY and CDR2 as FYNNEI. The CDR3 is 14 amino acids. This chain's CDR3 is CASSERTGSIEQYF. CDR3 DNA sequence: TGTGCCAGCAGTGAAAGGACAGGGTCAATCGAGCAGTACTTC. Supplemented by reference TRBV2 and TRBJ2-7, the full variable domain reads EPEVTQTPSHQVTQMGQEVILRCVPISNHLYFYWYRQILGQKVEFLVSFYNNEISEKSEIFDDQFSVERPDGSNFTLKIRSTKLEDSAMYFCASSERTGSIEQYFGPGTRLTVT.

The count of this clone is one. The chain uses TRBV28 and TRBJ1-2, with D hard to call. The CDR3 length is 14 residues. Per germline, CDR1 MDHEN and CDR2 SYDVKM. V lost 1 base to trimming and J lost 6 bases, with 12 bases between them. The CDR3 DNA reads TGTGCCAGCAGTTTATTTGTCAGGACTGATGGCTACACCTTC. Its translation: CASSLFVRTDGYTF.

The chain links TRBV28 to TRBJ2-5; D tentatively fits TRBD1 or TRBD2 (6 bases each). Trimming removed 4 bases from V and 3 bases from J, with 24 bases in between. This CDR3 spans 18 amino acids. Germline V gene lookup returns CDR1 MDHEN and CDR2 SYDVKM. The CDR3 spells CASSSHIAHGGRKETQYF. For the CDR3, the DNA is TGTGCCAGCAGTTCCCATATTGCCCATGGGGGGCGGAAAGAGACCCAGTACTTC.

The sample holds one count of this clone. The CDR3 DNA sequence: TGTGCCAGCAGCTTGCCGATGAATGAGCAGTTCTTC. It translates to CASSLPMNEQFF. This chain connects TRBV5-4 to TRBJ2-1, with unresolved D. V gave up 1 base and J gave up 7 bases, with 6 bases separating them. The CDR3 is 12 amino acids. Per the germline V gene, CDR1 is SGHNT and CDR2 is YYREEE (reference sequence).

The chain recombines TRBV15 with TRBJ2-5; D possibly corresponds to TRBD2 (5 bases). The DNA end favors TRBJ2-7, so the J call may be wrong. The germline CDR1 and CDR2 sequences are LNHNV and YYDKDF (reference sequence). The CDR3 is 16 amino acids. CDR3 DNA sequence: TGTGCCACCAGGGATCCCGGAGGAGGTACCTACGGCGAGCAGTACTTC. Residues: CATRDPGGGTYGEQYF.

The V gene is TRBV27, the J gene TRBJ1-2, with D unresolved. Trimming cost V 7 bases and J 7 bases, with 10 bases left between them. This CDR3 has 11 residues. Germline V lookup: CDR1 MNHEY, CDR2 SMNVEV (reference sequence). In nucleotides, the CDR3 is TGTGCCAGCAAAACCGAGGGTGGCTACACCTTC. As protein: CASKTEGGYTF.

The CDR3: CASSIRWTEAFF. The CDR3 DNA reads as TGTGCCAGTAGTATTAGATGGACTGAAGCTTTCTTT. The chain couples TRBV19 to TRBJ1-1; no firm D call. Germline V gene sequence: CDR1 LNHDA, CDR2 SQIVND (reference sequence). V was cut by 3 bases and J by 5 bases, with 7 bases left in between. This CDR3 is 12 amino acids long.

The chain combines TRBV9 with TRBJ1-2; no firm D call. V was shortened by 0 bases and J by 5 bases, with 11 bases between the two germline ends. Germline CDR1 and CDR2: SGDLS and YYNGEE. This CDR3 spans 14 amino acids. The CDR3 reads CASSVAARPYGYTF. The CDR3 coding sequence is TGTGCCAGCAGCGTAGCGGCACGACCGTATGGCTACACCTTC.

The rearrangement joins TRBV5-1 to TRBJ2-5, with 8 positions matching TRBD2. Germline V lookup: CDR1 SGHRS, CDR2 YFSETQ. J lost 1 base, V lost 4 bases, and 6 bases had no gene match. CDR3 size: 15 residues. For the CDR3, the DNA is TGCGCCAGCAGCCGTGATGGGACTAGCCAAGAGACCCAGTACTTC. Translation: CASSRDGTSQETQYF.

The V and J genes are TRBV30 and TRBJ1-3; a weak D match, TRBD1 (6 bases). V lost 5 bases to trimming and J lost 0 bases, with 8 bases between them. This CDR3 is 13 amino acids long. Per the germline V gene, CDR1 is GTSNPN and CDR2 is SVGIG (reference sequence). The CDR3: CAWGGLSGNTIYF. The DNA for the CDR3 is TGTGCCTGGGGGGGCCTCTCTGGAAACACCATATATTTT.

This clone was seen just once. The chain carries TRBV19 and TRBJ2-7; 11 nucleotides match TRBD1. After removal of 7 bases from V and 3 bases from J, the junction contained 5 bases not matched to a gene. The CDR3 covers 14 residues. Germline V lookup: CDR1 LNHDA, CDR2 SQIVND (reference sequence). CDR3 bases: TGTGCCAGTATGGGGGGACAGGGGGACTACGAGCAGTACTTC. This translates into CASMGGQGDYEQYF. Supplemented by reference TRBV19 and TRBJ2-7, the full variable domain reads DGGITQSPKYLFRKEGQNVTLSCEQNLNHDAMYWYRQDPGQGLRLIYYSQIVNDFQKGDIAEGYSVSREKKESFPLTVTSAQKNPTAFYLCASMGGQGDYEQYFGPGTRLTVT.